This T cell receptor (beta chain) was profiled in a study of blood T cell repertoires in COVID-19. Study at large: Whether acute or convalescent, the COVID-19 samples came from the United States, Italy and Spain. Sources were T cells, B-cell-depleted T cells, or PBMCs; the material itself was cDNA or gDNA.

Original processing methods: Scientists estimated how many nucleated cells there were by amplifying reference gene primers. Produced via immunoSEQ multiplex PCR; TCRdb's table is partial and in-frame only. The DNA gave D and trimming, while V, J and clone size come from that table. The sample lists 93,000 or so clones; more than 70% were seen once. V lost 6 bases and J 5 bases, leaving 16 bases between the germline ends. The V gene's germline CDR1 is SQVTM and CDR2 ANQGSEA. This CDR3 spans 13 amino acids. This sequence joins TRBV29-1 and TRBJ2-5; D may be TRBD1 (6 bases). The receptor was isolated from a woman aged 55-70 years with acute or convalescent COVID-19. The sample comprised peripheral blood. This chain's CDR3 is CSVLNRVWETQYF. The CDR3 DNA is TGCAGCGTGTTAAACAGGGTCTGGGAGACCCAGTACTTC.